These 25 T cell receptor beta chains were all obtained from the same sample, sequenced in a study of blood T cells in healthy people across ages. The authors ran a second PCR of about 6 to 11 cycles using a sample-barcoded 5' primer and a J-beta primer mix. TCRdb re-called the 5' RACE reads with MiXCR, one entry per CDR3 protein. The sample lists around 1,000,000 distinct CDR3 sequences; approximately 26% were seen once. Separately, the same data were catalogued under a study of T cells of mothers and their children.

Material: blood. Receptors originate from a girl aged 2-10 years in good health.

The chain uses TRBV5-6 and TRBJ2-6; D unclear. Germline assignment: CDR1 SGHDT and CDR2 YYEEEE. The V end lost 0 bases, the J end lost 7 bases, and 8 bases lay between the germline ends. This CDR3 has 14 amino acids. The CDR3 DNA follows: TGTGCCAGCAGCTTGGTTGTATCCGCCAACGTCCTGACTTTC. It codes for CASSLVVSANVLTF.

This clonotype appeared a single time. The chain uses TRBV11-2 and TRBJ2-7, with D tentatively TRBD1 (5 bases). CDR3 length: 15 residues. With 2 bases removed from V and 6 bases from J, the gap between germline ends came to 17 bases. The germline V gene has CDR1 SGHAT and CDR2 FQNNGV. The CDR3 DNA sequence: TGTGCCAGCAGCTTATGGCAGGGCAGACCCGGCGAGCAGTACTTC. Translated, it gives CASSLWQGRPGEQYF. Based on the CDR3 plus reference TRBV11-2 and TRBJ2-7, the full variable domain is EAGVAQSPRYKIIEKRQSVAFWCNPISGHATLYWYQQILGQGPKLLIQFQNNGVVDDSQLPKDRFSAERLKGVDSTLKIQPAKLEDSAVYLCASSLWQGRPGEQYFGPGTRLTVT.

V usage is TRBV9 and J usage is TRBJ2-1; D is possibly TRBD2 (5 bases). The CDR3 consists of 16 residues. The V gene lost 3 bases and the J gene lost 2 bases, with 15 bases spanning the gap. Germline V gene sequence: CDR1 SGDLS, CDR2 YYNGEE. CDR3 residues: CASSAPLDGPYNEQFF. CDR3 nucleotide sequence: TGTGCCAGCAGCGCACCACTAGACGGGCCCTACAATGAGCAGTTCTTC. Supplemented by reference TRBV9 and TRBJ2-1, the full variable domain reads DSGVTQTPKHLITATGQRVTLRCSPRSGDLSVYWYQQSLDQGLQFLIQYYNGEERAKGNILERFSAQQFPDLHSELNLSSLELGDSALYFCASSAPLDGPYNEQFFGPGTRLTVL.

This chain connects TRBV6-1 to TRBJ1-6, with unresolved D. There are 12 residues in the CDR3. Between the trimmed V and J ends, which lost 3 bases and 8 bases, there was a span of 5 bases. CDR1 is MNHNS, CDR2 SASEGT, per germline. CDR3 region: CASSDRDSPLHF. The CDR3 nucleotides are TGTGCCAGCAGTGACAGAGATTCACCCCTCCACTTT.

This clonotype has a handful of counts. The chain has TRBV4-1 and TRBJ2-7; no definite D call. V was trimmed by 1 base and J by 2 bases, leaving 15 bases between them. Germline V gene sequence: CDR1 MGHRA, CDR2 YSYEKL. The CDR3 runs 16 residues. CDR3: CASSQGILGLTYEQYF. CDR3 nucleotides: TGCGCCAGCAGCCAAGGTATTCTTGGGTTGACCTACGAGCAGTACTTC.

This sequence joins TRBV24-1 and TRBJ2-1; D not certain. The CDR3 consists of 17 residues. Germline V CDR1 and CDR2: KGHDR, SFDVKD. Trimming cost V 1 base and J 0 bases, with 12 bases left between them. Here the CDR3 DNA reads TGTGCCACCAGTGATTTAGACTCCCATAGCTCCTACAATGAGCAGTTCTTC. Protein product: CATSDLDSHSSYNEQFF.

The chain recombines TRBV20-1 with TRBJ2-4; 12 nucleotides match TRBD2. The V segment lost 6 bases and the J segment 7 bases; nucleotides outside the gene matches: 16. The CDR3 covers 17 residues. Germline V gene data show CDR1 as DFQATT and CDR2 as SNEGSKA (reference sequence). The CDR3 is CSAAGASGGAGGNIQYF. CDR3 bases: TGCAGTGCCGCCGGGGCTAGCGGGGGGGCCGGGGGGAACATTCAGTACTTC.

This clonotype came up a few times. V gene TRBV7-8 combines with J gene TRBJ2-2; D unresolved. CDR1 and CDR2 (germline): SGHVS, FQNEAQ. The CDR3 spans 17 residues. Trimming removed 0 bases from V and 6 bases from J, with 17 bases in between. CDR3 nucleotide sequence: TGTGCCAGCAGCTTAGCGTCAGTTCAAAATCCGGCCGGGGAGCTGTTTTTT. It specifies CASSLASVQNPAGELFF.

This chain uses TRBV5-8 with TRBJ2-5; no firm D call. TRBJ2-1 matches the DNA end more closely, so the J call is doubtful. In germline, CDR1 is SGHTS, CDR2 YDEGEE. This CDR3 has 14 amino acids. CDR3 protein: CASSWVRSLGEQFF. The CDR3 DNA reads TGTGCCAGCAGCTGGGTACGGTCTTTGGGGGAGCAGTTCTTC.

V and J are TRBV4-3 and TRBJ2-7, with TRBD2 matching over 11 bases. The germline gives CDR1 LGHNA, CDR2 YSLEER. The junction had 6 bases not matched to a gene; V was cut back by 2 bases and J by 0 bases. The CDR3 totals 17 residues. CDR3 sequence: CASSQLAGGGTSYEQYF. For the CDR3, the DNA is TGCGCCAGCAGCCAACTAGCGGGGGGAGGGACCTCCTACGAGCAGTACTTC.

The V gene is TRBV20-1, the J gene TRBJ1-1, with TRBD1 matching over 7 bases. Germline CDR1 reads DFQATT; CDR2 reads SNEGSKA (reference sequence). CDR3 length: 13 residues. With 6 bases clipped from V and 5 bases from J, the junction kept 9 bases outside the gene matches. The CDR3 loop reads CSAPRQGGTEAFF. For the CDR3, the DNA is TGCAGTGCCCCCCGCCAGGGGGGGACTGAAGCTTTCTTT.

The chain links TRBV4-3 to TRBJ2-5; TRBD2 agrees at 10 bases. CDR1 and CDR2 from the germline V gene are LGHNA and YSLEER. CDR3 size: 16 residues. Trimming at V came to 4 bases and at J to 5 bases, leaving 10 bases not matched to a gene. The CDR3 protein is CASSLSGGASFETQYF. For the CDR3, the DNA is TGCGCCAGCAGCCTAAGCGGGGGGGCCTCCTTCGAGACCCAGTACTTC.

The sample holds a few counts of this clonotype. The chain carries TRBV6-1 and TRBJ2-7; D gene ambiguous. V was shortened by 7 bases and J by 0 bases, with 7 bases between the two germline ends. CDR3 size: 12 residues. Germline V gene lookup returns CDR1 MNHNS and CDR2 SASEGT. Here the CDR3 reads CASIVSSYEQYF. Here the CDR3 DNA reads TGTGCCAGCATAGTGAGCTCCTACGAGCAGTACTTC.

This chain connects TRBV20-1 to TRBJ2-1, with TRBD2 matching 7 bases. Trimming took 0 bases from V and 2 from J; bases not matched to a gene: 7. Germline CDR1 and CDR2: DFQATT and SNEGSKA (reference sequence). The CDR3 length is 16 residues. CDR3 protein: CSARDGLAEPYNEQFF. CDR3 bases: TGCAGTGCTAGAGATGGGCTAGCGGAGCCCTACAATGAGCAGTTCTTC.

There are a few counts of this clonotype. The V and J genes are TRBV6-1 and TRBJ2-5, with 7 nucleotides matching TRBD2. V gave up 6 bases and J gave up 0 bases; unmatched junction bases: 13. Germline CDR1 is MNHNS and CDR2 is SASEGT. This CDR3 has 17 amino acids. The CDR3 is CASSPAGTKGHQETQYF. CDR3 bases: TGTGCCAGCAGCCCTGCGGGGACTAAGGGACACCAAGAGACCCAGTACTTC.

This clonotype turned up a few times. This CDR3 reads CASSLEGRNNNEQFF. CDR3 DNA sequence: TGCGCCAGCAGCCTGGAGGGACGGAATAACAATGAGCAGTTCTTC. J is TRBJ2-1 and V is TRBV5-1; maybe TRBD2 (6 bases). Deletions cut 4 bases from V and 5 bases from J, with 16 bases between. Germline V gives CDR1 SGHRS, CDR2 YFSETQ. The CDR3 is 15 residues long.

A note on this clonotype: The junction differs from germline at one of its ends, possibly a read error. V and J are TRBV12-3 or TRBV12-4 and TRBJ2-6; D ambiguous. CDR3 length: 14 residues. The CDR3 region has the DNA TGTGCCAGCAGTTTCGGATCTGGGGTCAACGTCCTGACTTTC. This encodes CASSFGSGVNVLTF.

CDR3 residues: CASSLLAETGNDYEQYF. Written as DNA, the CDR3 is TGTGCCAGCAGCCTTCTCGCAGAGACAGGGAATGACTACGAGCAGTACTTC. The rearrangement links TRBV5-6 to TRBJ2-7, with TRBD1 matching over 7 bases. CDR1 SGHDT and CDR2 YYEEEE come from the germline V gene. Trimming cost V 4 bases and J 3 bases; bases outside gene matches: 16. The CDR3 extends over 17 amino acids.

V usage is TRBV4-1 and J usage is TRBJ2-7; D call uncertain. V lost 1 base and J 6 bases, leaving 10 bases between the germline ends. The germline V gene has CDR1 MGHRA and CDR2 YSYEKL. This CDR3 is 13 amino acids long. CDR3 protein: CASSQVLRREQYF. The CDR3 coding sequence is TGCGCCAGCAGCCAAGTCCTCAGACGCGAGCAGTACTTC.

In this sample, this clonotype turned up a few times. This chain connects TRBV29-1 to TRBJ2-1; D gene ambiguous. V lost 7 bases and J 9 bases, leaving 10 bases between the germline ends. In germline, CDR1 is SQVTM, CDR2 ANQGSEA. The CDR3 contains 10 residues. In DNA, the CDR3 is TGCAGCGCCCCTTATGGTGAGCAGTTCTTC. Its protein is CSAPYGEQFF.

This chain links TRBV6-1 with TRBJ1-1; maybe TRBD1 (5 bases). CDR1 is MNHNS, CDR2 SASEGT, per germline. Trimming left V 6 bases short and J 3 bases short, with 11 bases between. The CDR3 has 13 residues. CDR3 residues: CASRGGAYTEAFF. The CDR3 DNA sequence: TGTGCCAGCAGAGGCGGGGCTTACACTGAAGCTTTCTTT.

This chain connects TRBV4-1 to TRBJ2-2; 9 bases align to TRBD1. V trimming: 4 bases; J trimming: 7 bases; junction bases outside the gene matches: 13. The length of the CDR3 is 17 residues. CDR1 MGHRA and CDR2 YSYEKL come from the germline V gene. CDR3 coding DNA: TGCGCCAGCAGCCCCGGGTTGACAGGGGGAAGGGGCGGGGAGCTGTTTTTT. Its protein product is CASSPGLTGGRGGELFF.

This rearrangement joins TRBV7-2 to TRBJ2-3, with 8 positions matching TRBD2. This CDR3 is 14 amino acids long. J gave up 4 bases and V 3 bases, and 3 bases lay outside the gene matches. The germline V gene encodes CDR1 SGHTA and CDR2 FQGNSA. CDR3 sequence reads: CASSLLSGADTQYF. The CDR3 DNA reads TGTGCCAGCAGCTTGCTTAGCGGGGCAGATACGCAGTATTTT.

This clonotype turned up a few times. This chain connects TRBV7-2 to TRBJ2-7; unclear D gene. Per germline, CDR1 SGHTA and CDR2 FQGNSA. CDR3 length: 13 amino acids. V was trimmed by 5 bases and J by 5 bases, leaving 13 bases between them. The CDR3 loop reads CASSPEGRDEQYF. The CDR3 DNA sequence: TGTGCCAGCAGCCCCGAAGGGCGAGACGAGCAGTACTTC.

This chain uses TRBV9 with TRBJ2-1; 8 nucleotides agree with TRBD1. Per the germline V gene, CDR1 is SGDLS and CDR2 is YYNGEE. The CDR3 covers 16 residues. V gave up 4 bases and J gave up 6 bases; unmatched junction bases: 12. CDR3 region: CASSTRGLATSNEQFF. CDR3 bases: TGTGCCAGCAGCACCAGGGGGCTAGCGACGTCCAATGAGCAGTTCTTC.